This TCR beta chain appears in the sequencing data of a study of beta chain features in type 1 diabetes. The authors obtained over 95% purity in all sorted populations. The investigators reverse transcribed all of the isolated RNA, so they sequenced expressed TCRB transcripts. TCRdb keeps only in-frame clones here, not all; method: immunoSEQ multiplex PCR. The sample yields over 100,000 clones, roughly 40% seen once. Whole-study results and caveats: When cDNA is sequenced, cells with high TCR expression could be over-represented. All four CD4+ subsets of Type 1 diabetes patients contained TCRB CDR3s that were moderately but significantly shorter. A greater similarity of naive, central memory and Treg TCRB repertoires was seen among patients than among healthy donors.

This CDR3 is 16 amino acids long. Per the germline V gene, CDR1 is SGHTA and CDR2 is FQGTGA. Trimming cost V 5 bases and J 7 bases, with 20 bases left between them. With respect to this clone: Its antigen is still unknown.

This TCR derives from a woman younger than 35 in good health. Material for sequencing was stem cell memory CD4+ T cells from blood. The chain is built from TRBV7-3 and TRBJ2-2; tentative D call: TRBD1 (5 bases). CDR3 coding DNA: TGTGCCAGCAGCCTGCGGCGCAGGGCTTCAATCGGGGAGCTGTTTTTT. Translated, it gives CASSLRRRASIGELFF.